This T cell receptor beta chain was documented in a study of cytomegalovirus exposure and HLA in healthy donors. This clone occurred a few times. Sequencing was performed with immunoSEQ multiplex PCR; in TCRdb, only in-frame clones are kept and a portion is missing. The data hold fewer than 250,000 clones, with roughly 85% observed a single time. The germline V gene encodes CDR1 MNHNS and CDR2 SASEGT. CDR3 length equals 17 residues. Trimming pared 1 base from V and 3 bases from J, leaving 15 bases between. Sequenced sample: PBMCs. The source of this sequence is a woman aged 18 to 35 in good health and CMV-seronegative. The rearrangement joins TRBV6-1 to TRBJ1-4; D might be TRBD1 (5 bases). The chain's CDR3 is CASSEGRGLQANEKLFF. In DNA, the CDR3 is TGTGCCAGCAGTGAAGGGCGGGGACTGCAGGCTAATGAAAAACTGTTTTTT.